The following is a T cell receptor (beta chain) sequence with its context. What it binds is unknown. This record belongs to a study of OX40 agonist ivuxolimab in advanced cancers. Looking at the study overall: Therapy given before enrollment (anti-PD-1, anti-PD-L1 or anti-CTLA-4) was allowed, and 40% had some. The study's findings and limits: Some of the nonresponding patients also showed low levels of normalized T-cell clonal expansion. At 0.1 to 3.0 mg/kg, clonal expansion of CD4+ and CD8+ blood T cells had occurred by week 6.

This table comes from immunoSEQ multiplex PCR, and its TCRdb copy is limited to in-frame clones, with some not included. The sample lists about 56,000 clones; 65% to 90% were seen once. The sample here was CD4+ or CD8+ T cells sorted from blood, taken in a trial of the OX40 agonist ivuxolimab. The sequence came from an adult with an advanced solid tumor such as melanoma, head and neck, liver or kidney cancer.

The CDR3 protein is CASSEGLNSNQPQHF. The CDR3 nucleotides read TGTGCCAGCAGTGAAGGGTTGAATAGCAATCAGCCCCAGCATTTT. The chain combines TRBV6-1 with TRBJ1-5; D call uncertain. The CDR3 consists of 15 residues. CDR1 is MNHNS and CDR2 is SASEGT in the germline V gene. V was shortened by 1 base and J by 0 bases, with 7 bases between the two germline ends.